The rows below give T cell receptor beta chains drawn from one sample of a study of identical twins. MiXCR, run by TCRdb on the 5' RACE reads, gives a single entry per CDR3 protein. The sample has 500,000 to 600,000 distinct CDR3 sequences, under 25% seen once. Another study also made use of these data, one on T cells expressing NK-cell markers.

Material: CD4+ T cells sorted from blood. All receptors come from a woman aged 18-29 years in good health. Each CDR3 is given with its conserved first and last residue. A D gene is named only where the DNA matches it firmly. Clone size is not always given. Where it is, it says once, few, many or a class for expanded clones.

V,D,size,J,CDR3,DNA
TRBV13,.,few,TRBJ2-7,CASRRGGFTYEQYF,TGTGCCAGCAGGAGAGGTGGGTTTACCTACGAGCAGTACTTC
TRBV12-3/TRBV12-4,.,few,TRBJ1-2,CASSLLQGIGYTF,TGTGCCAGCAGTTTGCTCCAGGGTATCGGCTACACCTTC
TRBV27,.,.,TRBJ1-3,CASRAVFSGNTIYF,TGTGCCAGCAGGGCAGTGTTCTCTGGAAACACCATATATTTT
TRBV20-1,TRBD1,.,TRBJ1-2,CSARTGNGYTF,TGCAGTGCGCGGACAGGGAATGGCTACACCTTC
TRBV9,.,.,TRBJ2-7,CASSVTQSSYEQYF,TGTGCCAGCAGCGTAACACAGAGCTCCTACGAGCAGTACTTC
TRBV18,.,.,TRBJ2-1,CASSPMDEQFF,TGTGCCAGCTCACCAATGGATGAGCAGTTCTTC
TRBV9,.,.,TRBJ2-7,CASSSGPSRGLEQYF,TGTGCCAGCAGCTCGGGACCCAGCCGGGGACTCGAGCAGTACTTC
TRBV29-1,.,many,TRBJ1-1,CSTNRGWGMNTEAFF,TGCAGCACCAACCGGGGGTGGGGTATGAACACTGAAGCTTTCTTT
TRBV2,.,few,TRBJ2-1,CASSRGGGGEQFF,TGTGCCAGCAGCCGGGGAGGCGGCGGTGAGCAGTTCTTC
TRBV7-8,TRBD1,.,TRBJ1-1,CASRQDRGSAFF,TGTGCCAGCAGGCAGGACAGGGGATCGGCTTTCTTT
TRBV11-3,.,few,TRBJ2-3,CASSEAANTDTQYF,TGTGCCAGCAGCGAGGCAGCTAACACAGATACGCAGTATTTT
TRBV5-6,.,few,TRBJ1-1,CASSFHGRSFTEAFF,TGTGCCAGCAGCTTCCACGGCAGGTCGTTCACTGAAGCTTTCTTT
TRBV10-3,.,.,TRBJ2-5,CAISEQGKETQYF,TGTGCCATCAGTGAACAGGGAAAAGAGACCCAGTACTTC
TRBV9,.,few,TRBJ2-1,CASSVDHEQFF,TGTGCCAGCAGCGTAGACCATGAGCAGTTCTTC
TRBV6-5,.,many,TRBJ1-1,CASSYWRGTEAFF,TGTGCCAGCAGTTACTGGCGGGGGACTGAAGCTTTCTTT
TRBV6-6,.,.,TRBJ2-3,CASKTSTDTQYF,TGTGCCAGCAAGACCTCCACAGATACGCAGTATTTT
TRBV29-1,.,many,TRBJ2-3,CSVLPQPHTDTQYF,TGCAGCGTTTTACCACAGCCCCATACAGATACGCAGTATTTT
TRBV12-3/TRBV12-4,TRBD1,.,TRBJ1-4,CASRTGTGDEKLFF,TGTGCCAGCAGGACCGGGACAGGGGATGAAAAACTGTTTTTT
TRBV7-2,TRBD2,.,TRBJ2-5,CASREGGRPETQYF,TGTGCCAGCAGGGAAGGCGGGAGGCCCGAGACCCAGTACTTC
TRBV5-4,TRBD2,few,TRBJ2-7,CASSSKTSGSSYEQYF,TGTGCCAGCAGCTCCAAGACTAGCGGGAGCTCCTACGAGCAGTACTTC
TRBV10-3,TRBD2,few,TRBJ2-5,CAISGAGEETQYF,TGTGCCATCAGTGGAGCGGGGGAAGAGACCCAGTACTTC
TRBV16,.,.,TRBJ2-6,CASSQSHGSGANVLTF,TGTGCCAGCAGCCAATCCCACGGCTCTGGGGCCAACGTCCTGACTTTC
TRBV23-1,.,.,TRBJ2-7,CASSQGTLCDEQYF,TGCGCCAGCTCCCAGGGAACCCTCTGTGACGAGCAGTACTTC
TRBV20-1,.,.,TRBJ2-1,CSAWDTYNEQFF,TGCAGTGCTTGGGACACCTACAATGAGCAGTTCTTC
TRBV27,TRBD1,.,TRBJ1-2,CASSPLGDRASGYTF,TGTGCCAGCAGTCCACTTGGGGACAGGGCGAGTGGCTACACCTTC
TRBV20-1,.,.,TRBJ2-4,CSARDRGALAKNIQYF,TGCAGTGCTAGAGATCGGGGGGCTTTAGCCAAAAACATTCAGTACTTC
TRBV7-2,TRBD2,few,TRBJ2-7,CASSSGLTSGVSYEQYF,TGTGCCAGCAGCTCCGGGTTGACTAGCGGGGTTTCCTACGAGCAGTACTTC
TRBV20-1,.,few,TRBJ2-4,CSASPGLAKNIQYF,TGCAGTGCTAGCCCCGGTTTAGCCAAAAACATTCAGTACTTC
TRBV3-1,TRBD1,few,TRBJ1-6,CASSRNPGQGFSPLHF,TGTGCCAGCAGCCGCAACCCGGGACAGGGCTTTTCACCCCTCCACTTT
TRBV12-3/TRBV12-4,.,.,TRBJ1-1,CASSLPARIATEAFF,TGTGCCAGCAGTTTACCAGCGAGGATTGCCACTGAAGCTTTCTTT
TRBV11-2,TRBD2,few,TRBJ2-1,CASSTVRGLFVHEQFF,TGTGCCAGCAGTACCGTGCGGGGACTATTCGTCCATGAGCAGTTCTTC
TRBV15,TRBD2,.,TRBJ2-5,CATSRRSGGAIETQYF,TGTGCCACCAGCAGACGTAGCGGGGGGGCTATCGAGACCCAGTACTTC
TRBV19,.,few,TRBJ2-1,CASNSGEGNEQFF,TGTGCCAGTAATTCCGGGGAAGGGAATGAGCAGTTCTTC
TRBV7-2,.,.,TRBJ2-7,CASSPRPTTGEQYF,TGTGCCAGCAGCCCCCGGCCCACTACGGGCGAGCAGTACTTC
TRBV9,TRBD2,few,TRBJ2-3,CASSVGGGRTDTQYF,TGTGCCAGCAGCGTGGGCGGGGGGCGCACAGATACGCAGTATTTT
TRBV7-2,.,.,TRBJ1-1,CASRLKVNTEAFF,TGTGCCAGCCGCTTAAAGGTGAACACTGAAGCTTTCTTT
TRBV12-5,.,few,TRBJ1-5,CASGLHVSIGGQPQHF,TGTGCTAGTGGTTTGCATGTCTCGATAGGAGGCCAGCCCCAGCATTTT
TRBV11-2,.,.,TRBJ2-2,CASTLDENTGELFF,TGTGCCAGCACCCTGGACGAGAACACCGGGGAGCTGTTTTTT
TRBV2,TRBD2,.,TRBJ2-7,CASSAESGRAYEQYF,TGTGCCAGCAGTGCAGAAAGCGGGAGGGCCTACGAGCAGTACTTC
TRBV21-1,.,many,TRBJ2-2,CASSKRQGKRGELFF,TGTGCCAGCAGCAAACGGCAGGGGAAGCGCGGGGAGCTGTTTTTT
TRBV10-3,TRBD2,.,TRBJ2-1,CAISESRGGGDEQFF,TGTGCCATCAGTGAGTCCCGGGGGGGCGGCGATGAGCAGTTCTTC
TRBV9,.,few,TRBJ2-3,CASSAFTGDTQYF,TGTGCCAGCAGCGCCTTTACGGGGGATACGCAGTATTTT
TRBV18,TRBD2,few,TRBJ2-7,CASSPDGAGVGEQYF,TGTGCCAGCTCACCGGACGGCGCGGGAGTCGGGGAGCAGTACTTC
TRBV12-3/TRBV12-4,.,.,TRBJ1-1,CASSLGERPLF,TGTGCCAGCAGTTTAGGCGAGCGACCTCTTTTT
TRBV20-1,.,.,TRBJ2-4,CSAEWDIQYF,TGCAGTGCGGAGTGGGACATTCAGTACTTC
TRBV6-2/TRBV6-3,.,.,TRBJ2-7,CASSPDRDRGHEQYF,TGTGCCAGCAGCCCCGACCGGGACCGGGGACACGAGCAGTACTTC
TRBV3-1,.,.,TRBJ1-5,CASSQNPNQPQHF,TGTGCCAGCAGCCAAAACCCGAATCAGCCCCAGCATTTT
TRBV28,.,few,TRBJ2-5,CASSSPWTGETQYF,TGTGCCAGCAGTTCCCCCTGGACGGGAGAGACCCAGTACTTC
TRBV20-1,.,.,TRBJ2-1,CSARWRQTNEQFF,TGCAGTGCTAGATGGAGGCAAACCAATGAGCAGTTCTTC
TRBV7-9,.,.,TRBJ1-1,CASSSKLMNTEAFF,TGTGCCAGCAGCTCAAAACTAATGAACACTGAAGCTTTCTTT
TRBV12-3/TRBV12-4,TRBD1,medium-sized,TRBJ1-2,CASSWDRWYGYTF,TGTGCCAGCAGTTGGGACAGATGGTATGGCTACACCTTC
TRBV5-1,TRBD2,.,TRBJ2-1,CASSRGGAEGNEQFF,TGCGCCAGCTCCCGGGGGGGGGCCGAGGGCAATGAGCAGTTCTTC
TRBV18,.,.,TRBJ2-3,CASSPQGFTDTQYF,TGTGCCAGCTCACCACAGGGGTTCACAGATACGCAGTATTTT
TRBV12-3/TRBV12-4,TRBD1,many,TRBJ1-1,CASSGTGNVIEAFF,TGTGCCAGCAGTGGGACAGGGAATGTCATTGAAGCTTTCTTT
TRBV12-3/TRBV12-4,.,many,TRBJ2-1,CASTHRAYNEQFF,TGTGCCAGCACCCATAGGGCCTACAATGAGCAGTTCTTC
TRBV6-2/TRBV6-3,.,.,TRBJ2-1,CASSSLTITWTGKRDEQFF,TGTGCCAGCAGTAGTCTCACAATCACCTGGACGGGCAAGCGGGATGAGCAGTTCTTC